This T cell receptor beta chain derives from a study of blood T cell repertoires in COVID-19. Study overall: Sites in the United States, Italy and Spain provided acute and convalescent COVID-19 samples.

The CDR3 has 16 amino acids. V was pared by 5 bases and J by 0 bases, with 8 bases of the junction left unmatched. Germline values: CDR1 SGHAT, CDR2 FQNNGV. In its sample, this clone was seen once. Original methodology: How many nucleated cells were present was estimated from reference gene primer amplification. The repertoire was sequenced with immunoSEQ multiplex PCR; TCRdb's copy has only in-frame clones and lacks some. The DNA was the basis for D and trimming; V, J and clone size are from that table. The sample yields about 190,000 clones, 86% seen once. The study assigned cohorts using participant-reported clinical history.

The specimen sequenced was PBMCs or T cells enriched from blood (not recorded which). This receptor was taken from a woman between 40 and 50 years old in a cohort exposed to, infected with or recovered from COVID-19 (not recorded which). The chain recombines TRBV11-2 with TRBJ2-3; 7 positions agree with TRBD2. The CDR3 DNA follows: TGTGCCAGCAGCGCGTCTAGCGGAGGGAGCACAGATACGCAGTATTTT. Protein product: CASSASSGGSTDTQYF.